This TCR beta chain appears in the sequencing data of a study of blood T cell repertoires in COVID-19. This clone was picked up one time. With 4 bases clipped from V and 5 bases from J, the junction kept 11 bases outside the gene matches. Germline V gene data show CDR1 as MNHEY and CDR2 as SMNVEV (reference sequence). The CDR3 extends over 16 amino acids. Profiled with immunoSEQ multiplex PCR; TCRdb holds only in-frame clones, not every one. Of just over 350,000 clones listed, about 90% are singletons. Allocation to cohorts depended on clinical history reported by the participants. Recovery among Cohort 3 donors was established by two negative PCRs, clearance, or symptom resolution.

This TCR derives from a woman aged 30 to 39 who had recovered from COVID-19. The specimen sequenced was PBMCs or T cells enriched from blood (not recorded which). The chain carries TRBV27 and TRBJ2-7; 10 nucleotides align to TRBD1. The CDR3 reads CASSSSRTGGRHEQYF. In DNA form, the CDR3 reads TGTGCCAGCAGTTCCTCGAGGACAGGGGGTAGACACGAGCAGTACTTC.